These 25 T cell receptor beta chains were sequenced from one sample in a study of Ad26.COV2.S vaccination and SARS-CoV-2 variants. Treatment here: roughly 20 received Ad26.COV2.S at low or high dose, single or two shots; roughly five received placebo; per-sample allocation not given. Repertoires come from day 63 after the first vaccine or placebo injection. Generated by immunoSEQ multiplex PCR, the TCRdb table keeps only in-frame clones and is missing some. This table has some 320,000 clones, approximately 86% appearing once. Sample: peripheral blood, taken in a trial of Ad26.COV2.S vaccine versus placebo. The receptors come from a person between 18 and 60 years old who received the Ad26.COV2.S COVID-19 vaccine or a placebo.

The rearrangement uses TRBV11-2 and TRBJ2-1, with 13 bases matching TRBD2. The CDR3 length is 15 residues. The J segment lost 5 bases and the V segment lost 6 bases, leaving 4 bases of the junction unmatched. Germline V CDR1 and CDR2: SGHAT, FQNNGV. The CDR3 bases are TGTGCCAGCAGTAGACTAGCGGGGGGACACAATGAGCAGTTCTTC. Encoded protein: CASSRLAGGHNEQFF.

The chain has TRBV10-3 and TRBJ2-3; 10 nucleotides line up with TRBD2. The V segment lost 10 bases and the J segment 3 bases; nucleotides outside the gene matches: 7. The CDR3 consists of 14 residues. CDR1 is ENHRY and CDR2 is SYGVKD in the germline V gene. As DNA, the CDR3 is TGTGCCACCGGAGTTAGCGGGGGGACAGATACGCAGTATTTT. Translated: CATGVSGGTDTQYF.

The sample holds a few counts of this clone. The chain employs TRBV5-4 and TRBJ1-1; D gene uncertain. The V gene's germline CDR1 is SGHNT and CDR2 YYREEE (reference sequence). The ends were cut back, 0 bases at V and 3 bases at J, with 12 bases in the middle. The CDR3 spans 15 residues. The CDR3 coding sequence is TGTGCCAGCAGCTTGGAAGGAGGTATAGACACTGAAGCTTTCTTT. The encoded protein is CASSLEGGIDTEAFF.

This chain connects TRBV28 to TRBJ2-5, with 13 bases matching TRBD2. Trimming removed 7 bases from V and 5 bases from J; junction bases left unmatched: 7. This CDR3 spans 15 amino acids. Germline-derived CDR1 and CDR2 are MDHEN and SYDVKM. CDR3 sequence reads: CASKRLAGGGETQYF. CDR3 in DNA: TGTGCCAGCAAAAGACTAGCGGGGGGCGGGGAGACCCAGTACTTC.

This clone was counted a few times. CDR3 protein: CASSVGFRSSGNTIYF. CDR3 in DNA: TGTGCCAGCAGCGTCGGGTTCAGGAGCTCTGGAAACACCATATATTTT. V is TRBV9 and J is TRBJ1-3, with no clear D. The CDR3 is made up of 16 amino acids. The V gene's germline CDR1 is SGDLS and CDR2 YYNGEE. Trimming shortened V by 2 bases and J by 0 bases, and 12 bases separated the two germline ends.

The rearrangement links TRBV12-5 to TRBJ2-3; D is unresolved. Germline V gene lookup returns CDR1 LGHNT and CDR2 FRNRAP. V was pared by 3 bases and J by 3 bases, with 13 bases between. The CDR3 is 15 amino acids. CDR3 nucleotides: TGTGCTAGTGGTTTAGACGCAGCCGGAACAGATACGCAGTATTTT. This sequence encodes CASGLDAAGTDTQYF.

This chain links TRBV20-1 with TRBJ1-4, with D unclear. With 6 bases removed from V and 0 bases from J, the gap between germline ends came to 11 bases. This CDR3 comprises 14 residues. Per the germline V gene, CDR1 is DFQATT and CDR2 is SNEGSKA (reference sequence). This chain's CDR3 is CSASPGTTNEKLFF. The CDR3 DNA reads as TGCAGTGCCAGTCCGGGGACAACTAATGAAAAACTGTTTTTT.

V gene TRBV3-1 (or the pseudogene TRBV3-2) combines with J gene TRBJ2-3, with 13 nucleotides matching TRBD2. The CDR3 consists of 19 residues. V shed 0 bases, J shed 7 bases, and the junction held 13 bases outside the gene matches. The germline V gene encodes CDR1 LGHDT and CDR2 YNNKEL (reference sequence). As DNA, the CDR3 is TGTGCCAGCAGCCAAGAAGGGGGCGGGACTAGCGGGAAAGACTATACGCAGTATTTT. Its protein product is CASSQEGGGTSGKDYTQYF.

The chain couples TRBV6-6 to TRBJ1-3; D unresolved. CDR3 size: 12 residues. V was cut by 11 bases and J by 2 bases, with 10 bases left in between. CDR1 and CDR2 from the germline V gene are MNHNY and SVGAGI (reference sequence). CDR3 in DNA: TGTGCCTGTCAAGAGGCTGGAAACACCATATATTTT. This encodes CACQEAGNTIYF.

V gene TRBV6-5 combines with J gene TRBJ1-2, with D maybe TRBD1 (6 bases). CDR3 length: 12 residues. Germline V gene lookup returns CDR1 MNHEY and CDR2 SVGAGI. V was clipped by 8 bases and J by 5 bases, with 12 bases between them. CDR3: CASGTQGYGYTF. The CDR3 DNA sequence: TGTGCCAGCGGTACTCAGGGGTATGGCTACACCTTC.

The chain has TRBV4-1 and TRBJ1-4, with unresolved D. Germline assignment: CDR1 MGHRA and CDR2 YSYEKL. This CDR3 contains 16 residues. Deletions cut 1 base from V and 0 bases from J, with 9 bases between. CDR3 nucleotides: TGCGCCAGCAGCCAAGGAACATCCGCAACTAATGAAAAACTGTTTTTT. Its translation: CASSQGTSATNEKLFF.

This clone was recorded once. This chain links TRBV18 with TRBJ2-1, with 10 bases fitting TRBD1. Germline V gene sequence: CDR1 KGHSH, CDR2 LQKENI. The CDR3 is 15 amino acids. Losses at the gene ends were 0 bases for V and 7 bases for J; bases not matched to a gene: 3. CDR3 sequence (DNA): TGTGCCAGCTCACCACCGGGACAGGGGTGGAATGAGCAGTTCTTC. Amino acid sequence: CASSPPGQGWNEQFF. Full variable domain (rest looked up from reference TRBV18 and TRBJ2-1): NAGVMQNPRHLVRRRGQEARLRCSPMKGHSHVYWYRQLPEEGLKFMVYLQKENIIDESGMPKERFSAEFPKEGPSILRIQQVVRGDSAAYFCASSPPGQGWNEQFFGPGTRLTVL.

The rearrangement joins TRBV4-1 to TRBJ1-5; D unresolved. This CDR3 has 18 amino acids. Germline CDR1 is MGHRA and CDR2 is YSYEKL. V lost 1 base and J 4 bases, leaving 20 bases between the germline ends. DNA of the CDR3: TGCGCCAGCAGCCAAGGAGTAGTAACGGAGTCACTTAATCAGCCCCAGCATTTT. Protein product: CASSQGVVTESLNQPQHF.

CDR3 coding DNA: TGTGCCAGCAGTTACTCGATCGGGAGGGGAGAGACCCAGTACTTC. Translation: CASSYSIGRGETQYF. The gene calls are TRBV6-2 or TRBV6-3 and TRBJ2-5, with 8 positions matching TRBD2. Unmatched junction bases numbered 4, after V lost 0 bases and J lost 4 bases. CDR1 is MNHEY, CDR2 SVGEGT, per germline. CDR3 length: 15 residues.

Only one count was recorded for this clone. A read error may account for a junction end that differs from germline. This chain joins TRBV3-1 (or the pseudogene TRBV3-2) and TRBJ2-7, with D possibly TRBD1 on 5 matching bases. Per the germline V gene, CDR1 is LGHDT and CDR2 is YNNKEL (reference sequence). The CDR3 consists of 12 residues. In nucleotides, the CDR3 is TGTGCCAGCAGCCAGACAGACGGTCGTACGGACTTC. This codes for CASSQTDGRTDF.

The chain joins TRBV4-3 to TRBJ2-3; D is possibly TRBD2 (7 bases). This CDR3 contains 17 residues. Germline V gene data show CDR1 as LGHNA and CDR2 as YSLEER. Trimming removed 1 base at V and 0 bases at J, with 14 bases between. This CDR3 is CASSQAGGFASTDTQYF. In nucleotides, the CDR3 is TGCGCCAGCAGCCAAGCGGGGGGCTTCGCTAGCACAGATACGCAGTATTTT.

The chain uses TRBV20-1 and TRBJ1-2; D may be TRBD1 (5 bases). V was cut by 3 bases and J by 4 bases, with 12 bases left in between. Germline lookup yields CDR1 DFQATT and CDR2 SNEGSKA (reference sequence). The CDR3 sequence is 13 residues long. The CDR3 DNA sequence: TGCAGTGCTAGTCCAGGGAGTGTCTATGGCTACACCTTC. Translating it yields CSASPGSVYGYTF.

This chain joins TRBV10-3 and TRBJ1-2, with 7 bases lining up with TRBD1. Germline CDR1 and CDR2: ENHRY and SYGVKD. V dropped 7 bases and J dropped 4; count of bases not matched to a gene: 12. CDR3 length equals 15 residues. This CDR3 is CAITPGGDLGYGYTF. The CDR3 DNA reads as TGTGCCATCACCCCAGGGGGGGACCTAGGCTATGGCTACACCTTC.

This clone turned up a few times. The chain couples TRBV3-1 (or the pseudogene TRBV3-2) to TRBJ2-2, with a tentative D call TRBD2 (5 bases). V lost 0 bases, J lost 5 bases, and 16 bases lay in between. Germline V lookup: CDR1 LGHDT, CDR2 YNNKEL (reference sequence). The CDR3 is 17 amino acids. The CDR3 DNA reads TGTGCCAGCAGCCAAGATTCGAGGGCTTGGGCGACCGGGGAGCTGTTTTTT. Amino acid sequence: CASSQDSRAWATGELFF.

The chain is built from TRBV5-5 and TRBJ1-1; no definite D call. From germline, CDR1 is SGHKS and CDR2 YYEKEE (reference sequence). CDR3 length equals 15 residues. Trimming took 0 bases from V and 1 from J, leaving 10 bases between them. The DNA of the CDR3 is TGTGCCAGCAGCTTGGGACAACTGGGGAACACTGAAGCTTTCTTT. Translation: CASSLGQLGNTEAFF.

The chain links TRBV9 to TRBJ2-5, with 9 positions matching TRBD2. The germline V gene has CDR1 SGDLS and CDR2 YYNGEE. CDR3 length equals 15 residues. The V and J ends lost 0 bases and 5 bases, in that order; junction bases with no gene match: 5. The CDR3 spells CASSVGLAGVETQYF. The CDR3 nucleotides are TGTGCCAGCAGCGTAGGGTTAGCGGGGGTGGAGACCCAGTACTTC.

V usage is TRBV6-1 and J usage is TRBJ1-4; 7 bases agree with TRBD1. The CDR3 has 13 residues. Germline CDR1 is MNHNS and CDR2 is SASEGT. V shed 3 bases, J shed 8 bases, and the junction held 3 bases outside the gene matches. The CDR3 region is CASSDQGVEKLFF. The DNA for the CDR3 is TGTGCCAGCAGTGATCAGGGGGTGGAAAAACTGTTTTTT.

This clone was observed once. The chain is built from TRBV7-9 and TRBJ2-2; 11 positions match TRBD1. With V trimmed by 6 bases and J by 3 bases, 15 bases remained unmatched. CDR3 length equals 19 residues. Germline CDR1 SEHNR, CDR2 FQNEAQ (reference sequence). The CDR3, as DNA: TGTGCCAGCAGTTCGATGGGACAGGGGGTATTTTGGGACACCGGGGAGCTGTTTTTT. Translating gives CASSSMGQGVFWDTGELFF.

J is TRBJ2-1 and V is TRBV18, with D possibly matching TRBD2 (6 bases). Looked up from germline, CDR1 is KGHSH and CDR2 is LQKENI. V was shortened by 2 bases and J by 9 bases, with 11 bases between the two germline ends. The length of the CDR3 is 13 residues. The CDR3 loop is CASSPSGVSEQFF. The CDR3, as DNA: TGTGCCAGCTCACCATCGGGGGTTAGTGAGCAGTTCTTC.

The chain recombines TRBV5-1 with TRBJ2-7; TRBD1 or TRBD2 may be the D gene (5 bases each). V lost 0 bases to trimming and J lost 4 bases, with 14 bases between them. The V gene's germline CDR1 is SGHRS and CDR2 YFSETQ. The CDR3 spans 15 residues. In DNA, the CDR3 is TGCGCCAGCAGCTTGGCCTGGGGACGAAGTTACGAGCAGTACTTC. This gives the protein CASSLAWGRSYEQYF.